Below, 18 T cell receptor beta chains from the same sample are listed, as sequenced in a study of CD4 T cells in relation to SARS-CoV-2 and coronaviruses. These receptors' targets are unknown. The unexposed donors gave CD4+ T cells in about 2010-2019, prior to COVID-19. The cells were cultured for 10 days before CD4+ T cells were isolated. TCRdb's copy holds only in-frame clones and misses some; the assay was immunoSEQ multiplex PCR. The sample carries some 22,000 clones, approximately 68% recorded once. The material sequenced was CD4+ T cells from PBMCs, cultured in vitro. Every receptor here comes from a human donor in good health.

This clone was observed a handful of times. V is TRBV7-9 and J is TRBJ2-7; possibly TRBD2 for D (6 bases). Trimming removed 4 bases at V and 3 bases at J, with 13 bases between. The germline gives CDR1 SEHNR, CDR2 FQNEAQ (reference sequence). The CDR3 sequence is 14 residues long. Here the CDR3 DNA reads TGTGCCAGCAGCTCCCGGGACTCTCACTACGAGCAGTACTTC. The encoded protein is CASSSRDSHYEQYF.

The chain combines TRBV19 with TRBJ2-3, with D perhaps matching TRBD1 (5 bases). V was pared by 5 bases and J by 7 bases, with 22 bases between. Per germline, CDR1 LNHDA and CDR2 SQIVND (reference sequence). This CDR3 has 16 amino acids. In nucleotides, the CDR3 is TGTGCCAGTAGTCCTCAAGGTTATACGCAGGGTTATACGCAGTATTTT. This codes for CASSPQGYTQGYTQYF.

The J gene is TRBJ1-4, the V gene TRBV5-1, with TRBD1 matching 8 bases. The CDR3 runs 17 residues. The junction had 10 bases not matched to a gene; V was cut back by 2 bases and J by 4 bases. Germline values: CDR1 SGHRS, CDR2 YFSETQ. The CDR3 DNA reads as TGCGCCAGCAGCTTCCTTTTAGGGGACAGGAATAATGAAAAACTGTTTTTT. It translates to CASSFLLGDRNNEKLFF.

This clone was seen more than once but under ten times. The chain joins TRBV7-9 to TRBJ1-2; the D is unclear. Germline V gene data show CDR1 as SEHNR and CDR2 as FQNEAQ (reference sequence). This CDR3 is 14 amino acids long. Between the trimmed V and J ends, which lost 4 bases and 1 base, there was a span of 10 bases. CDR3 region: CASSSPRVNYGYTF. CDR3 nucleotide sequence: TGTGCCAGCAGCTCGCCAAGGGTTAACTATGGCTACACCTTC.

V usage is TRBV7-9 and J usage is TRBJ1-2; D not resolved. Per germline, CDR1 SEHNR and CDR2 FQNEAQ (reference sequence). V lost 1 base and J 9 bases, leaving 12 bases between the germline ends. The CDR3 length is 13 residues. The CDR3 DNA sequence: TGTGCCAGCAGCTTAGAGGTTACGGAGCGCTACACCTTC. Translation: CASSLEVTERYTF. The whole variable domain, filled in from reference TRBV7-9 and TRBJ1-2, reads DTGVSQNPRHKITKRGQNVTFRCDPISEHNRLYWYRQTLGQGPEFLTYFQNEAQLEKSRLLSDRFSAERPKGSFSTLEIQRTEQGDSAMYLCASSLEVTERYTFGSGTRLTVV.

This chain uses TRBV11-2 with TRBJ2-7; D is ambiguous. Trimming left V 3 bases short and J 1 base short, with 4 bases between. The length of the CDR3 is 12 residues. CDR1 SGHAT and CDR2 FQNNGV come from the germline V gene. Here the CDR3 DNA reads TGTGCCAGCAGCTTGGGATCCTACGAGCAGTACTTC. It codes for CASSLGSYEQYF. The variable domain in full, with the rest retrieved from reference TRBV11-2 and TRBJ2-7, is EAGVAQSPRYKIIEKRQSVAFWCNPISGHATLYWYQQILGQGPKLLIQFQNNGVVDDSQLPKDRFSAERLKGVDSTLKIQPAKLEDSAVYLCASSLGSYEQYFGPGTRLTVT.

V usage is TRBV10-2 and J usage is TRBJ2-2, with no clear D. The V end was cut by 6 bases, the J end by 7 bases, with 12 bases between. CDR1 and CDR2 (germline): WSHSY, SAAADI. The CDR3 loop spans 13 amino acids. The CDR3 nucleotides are TGCGCCAGCAGAGAAACAACGGGCGGGGAGCTGTTTTTT. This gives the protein CASRETTGGELFF.

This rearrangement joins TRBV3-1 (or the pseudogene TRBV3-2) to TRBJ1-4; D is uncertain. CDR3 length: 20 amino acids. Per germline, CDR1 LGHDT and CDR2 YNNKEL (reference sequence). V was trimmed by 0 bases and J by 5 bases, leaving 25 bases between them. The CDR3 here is CASSQEGLWEVGIVNEKLFF. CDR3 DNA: TGTGCCAGCAGCCAAGAAGGACTCTGGGAGGTGGGCATAGTAAATGAAAAACTGTTTTTT.

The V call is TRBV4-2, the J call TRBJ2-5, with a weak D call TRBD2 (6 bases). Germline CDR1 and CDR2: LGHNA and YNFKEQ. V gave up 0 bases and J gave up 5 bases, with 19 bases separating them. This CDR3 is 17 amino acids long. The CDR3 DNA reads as TGTGCCAGCAGCCAAGATCCTCACGGGGGTCCGAGGGAGACCCAGTACTTC. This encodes CASSQDPHGGPRETQYF.

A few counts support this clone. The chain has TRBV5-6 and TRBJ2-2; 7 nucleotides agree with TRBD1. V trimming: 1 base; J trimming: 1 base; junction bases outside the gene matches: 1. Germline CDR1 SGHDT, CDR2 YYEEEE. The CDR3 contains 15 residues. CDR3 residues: CASSLRQGNTGELFF. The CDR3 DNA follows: TGTGCCAGCAGCTTGAGACAGGGGAACACCGGGGAGCTGTTTTTT. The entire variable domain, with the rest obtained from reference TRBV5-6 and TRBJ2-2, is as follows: DAGVTQSPTHLIKTRGQQVTLRCSPKSGHDTVSWYQQALGQGPQFIFQYYEEEERQRGNFPDRFSGHQFPNYSSELNVNALLLGDSALYLCASSLRQGNTGELFFGEGSRLTVL.

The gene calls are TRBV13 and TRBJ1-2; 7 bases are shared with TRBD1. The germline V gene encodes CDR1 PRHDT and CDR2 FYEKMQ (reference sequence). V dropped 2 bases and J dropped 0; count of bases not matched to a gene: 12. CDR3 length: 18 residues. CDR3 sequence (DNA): TGTGCCAGCAGCTTAAGGGGAGACAGGGTGTTCACTAACTATGGCTACACCTTC. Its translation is CASSLRGDRVFTNYGYTF.

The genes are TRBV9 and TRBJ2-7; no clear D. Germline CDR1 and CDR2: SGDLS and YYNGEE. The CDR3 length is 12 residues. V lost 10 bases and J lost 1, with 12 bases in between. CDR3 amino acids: CAPRTGSYEQYF. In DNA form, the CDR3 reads TGTGCCCCAAGAACCGGGTCCTACGAGCAGTACTTC.

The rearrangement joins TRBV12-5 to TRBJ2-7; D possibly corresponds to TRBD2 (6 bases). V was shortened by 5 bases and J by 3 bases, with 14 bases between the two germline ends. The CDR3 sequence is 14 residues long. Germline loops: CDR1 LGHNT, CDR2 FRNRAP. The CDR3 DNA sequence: TGTGCTAGTGGTCCAGGGAGGATACGCTACGAGCAGTACTTC. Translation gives CASGPGRIRYEQYF.

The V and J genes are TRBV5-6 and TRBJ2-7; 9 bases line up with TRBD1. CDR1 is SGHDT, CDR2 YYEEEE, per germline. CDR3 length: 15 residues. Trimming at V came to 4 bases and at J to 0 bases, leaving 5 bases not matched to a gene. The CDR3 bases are TGTGCCAGCAGCACGGGGACAGGGTCCTCCTACGAGCAGTACTTC. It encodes CASSTGTGSSYEQYF.

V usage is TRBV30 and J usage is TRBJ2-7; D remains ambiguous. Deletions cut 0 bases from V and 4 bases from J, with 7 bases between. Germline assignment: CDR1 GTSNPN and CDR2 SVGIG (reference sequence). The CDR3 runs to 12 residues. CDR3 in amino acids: CAWSVQIYEQYF. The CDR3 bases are TGTGCCTGGAGTGTACAGATATACGAGCAGTACTTC.

CDR3 coding DNA: TGCAGTGCTACCCCTCAGGACGGCTACACCTTC. Residues: CSATPQDGYTF. J is TRBJ1-2 and V is TRBV20-1, with D unclear. The length of the CDR3 is 11 residues. The germline gives CDR1 DFQATT, CDR2 SNEGSKA (reference sequence). Deletions cut 4 bases from V and 8 bases from J, with 11 bases between.

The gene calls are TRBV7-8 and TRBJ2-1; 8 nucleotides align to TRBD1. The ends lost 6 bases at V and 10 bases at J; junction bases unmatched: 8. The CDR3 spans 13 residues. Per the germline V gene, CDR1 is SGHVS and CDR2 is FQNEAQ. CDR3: CASRFGQGSEQFF. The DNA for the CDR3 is TGTGCCAGCAGATTTGGACAGGGAAGCGAGCAGTTCTTC. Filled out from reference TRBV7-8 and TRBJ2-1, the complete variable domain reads GAGVSQSPRYKVAKRGQDVALRCDPISGHVSLFWYQQALGQGPEFLTYFQNEAQLDKSGLPSDRFFAERPEGSVSTLKIQRTQQEDSAVYLCASRFGQGSEQFFGPGTRLTVL.

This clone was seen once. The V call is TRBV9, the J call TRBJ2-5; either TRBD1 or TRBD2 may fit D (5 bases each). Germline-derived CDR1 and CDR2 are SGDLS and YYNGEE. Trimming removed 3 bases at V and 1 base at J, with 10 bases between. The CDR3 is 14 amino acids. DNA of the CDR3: TGTGCCAGCAGCGCGGGGACGGCCCAAGAGACCCAGTACTTC. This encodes CASSAGTAQETQYF.